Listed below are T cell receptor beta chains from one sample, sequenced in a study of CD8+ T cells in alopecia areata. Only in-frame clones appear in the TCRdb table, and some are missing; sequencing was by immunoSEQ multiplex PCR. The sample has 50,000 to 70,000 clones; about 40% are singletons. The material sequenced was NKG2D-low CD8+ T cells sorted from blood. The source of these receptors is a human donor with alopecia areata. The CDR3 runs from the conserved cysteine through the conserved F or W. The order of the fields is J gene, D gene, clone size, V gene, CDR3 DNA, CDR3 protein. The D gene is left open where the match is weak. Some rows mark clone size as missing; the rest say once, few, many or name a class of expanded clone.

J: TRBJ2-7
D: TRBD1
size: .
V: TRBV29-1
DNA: TGCAGCGTTGCCCAAATGGCCCGGACAGGGTACGACGAGCAGTACTTC
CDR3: CSVAQMARTGYDEQYF

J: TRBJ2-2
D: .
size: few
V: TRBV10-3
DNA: TGTGCCATCAAGGAGCGCAACACCGGGGAGCTGTTTTTT
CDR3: CAIKERNTGELFF

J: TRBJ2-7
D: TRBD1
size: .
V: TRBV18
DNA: TGTGCCAGCTCACCAGGAAGGGGGCCCTACGAGCAGTACTTC
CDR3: CASSPGRGPYEQYF

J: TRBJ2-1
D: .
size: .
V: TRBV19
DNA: TGTGCCAGTAGTATGGTACTGGGTTACAATGAGCAGTTCTTC
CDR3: CASSMVLGYNEQFF

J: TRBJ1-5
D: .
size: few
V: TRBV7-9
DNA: TGTGCCAGCAGCTTGGCGGACCAGCCCCAGCATTTT
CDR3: CASSLADQPQHF

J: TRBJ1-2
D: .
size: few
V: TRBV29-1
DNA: TGCAGCGTTAACCCGGGACTTACCTTTGGCTACACCTTC
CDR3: CSVNPGLTFGYTF

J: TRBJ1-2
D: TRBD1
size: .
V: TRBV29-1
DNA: TGCAGCGTTGACGAGGGGGCGAATGGCTACACCTTC
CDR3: CSVDEGANGYTF

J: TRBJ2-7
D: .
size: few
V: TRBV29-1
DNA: TGCAGCGTGGGGGGCGCAGGCCAGAGCTCCTACGAGCAGTACTTC
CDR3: CSVGGAGQSSYEQYF

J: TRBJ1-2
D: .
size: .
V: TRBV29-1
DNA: TGCAGCGTTGCAGACAACGTCTATGGCTACACCTTC
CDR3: CSVADNVYGYTF

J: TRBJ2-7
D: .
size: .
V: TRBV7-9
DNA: TGTGCCAGCAGCGGACCTAGCTCCTACGAGCAGTACTTC
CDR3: CASSGPSSYEQYF

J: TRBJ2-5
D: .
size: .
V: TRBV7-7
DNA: TGTGCCAGCAGCCCGAAAAGCCAAGAGACCCAGTACTTC
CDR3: CASSPKSQETQYF

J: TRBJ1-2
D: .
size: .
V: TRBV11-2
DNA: TGTGCCAGCAGCTTAGACCCTAACTATGGCTACACCTTC
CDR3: CASSLDPNYGYTF

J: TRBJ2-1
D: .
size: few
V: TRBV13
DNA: TGTGCCAGCAGCTTAGTCCCAGAGAGCCCAGTCTTC
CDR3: CASSLVPESPVF

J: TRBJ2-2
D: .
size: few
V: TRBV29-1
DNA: TGCAGCGTTGTGGGGGGAGCTGAACTCAAGGGCCCCGGGGAGCTGTTTTTT
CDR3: CSVVGGAELKGPGELFF

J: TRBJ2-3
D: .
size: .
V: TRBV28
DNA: TGTGCCAGCAGTCCGGTAGACACAGATACGCAGTATTTT
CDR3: CASSPVDTDTQYF

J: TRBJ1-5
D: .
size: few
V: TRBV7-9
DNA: TGTGCCAGCAGTGGGGCAGTCAATCAGCCCCAGCATTTT
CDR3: CASSGAVNQPQHF

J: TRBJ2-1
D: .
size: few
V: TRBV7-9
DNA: TGTGCCAGCAGCCCGTCCCAGGGAAACTACAATGAGCAGTTCTTC
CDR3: CASSPSQGNYNEQFF

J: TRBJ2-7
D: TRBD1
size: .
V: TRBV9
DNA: TGTGCCAGCAGCCCAACGGGACAGGCAGCCTACGAGCAGTACTTC
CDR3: CASSPTGQAAYEQYF

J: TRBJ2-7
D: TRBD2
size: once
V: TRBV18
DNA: TGTGCCAGCTCACCAAGACTAGCGGAGGACTACGAGCAGTACTTC
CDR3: CASSPRLAEDYEQYF

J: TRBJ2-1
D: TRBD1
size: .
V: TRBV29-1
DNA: TGCAGCGTTGAAGATCCAGGGGGCGGGACCTACAATGAGCAGTTCTTC
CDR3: CSVEDPGGGTYNEQFF

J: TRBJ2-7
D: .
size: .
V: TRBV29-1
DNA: TGCAGCGTTGAAGTTGGTGACAGCTCCTACGAGCAGTACTTC
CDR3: CSVEVGDSSYEQYF

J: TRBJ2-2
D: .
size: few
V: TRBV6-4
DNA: TGTGCCAGCAGTGACTCGATACTTAACACCGGGGAGCTGTTTTTT
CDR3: CASSDSILNTGELFF

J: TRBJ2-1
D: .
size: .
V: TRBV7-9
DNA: TGTGCCACGAGGGACACACACAATGAGCAGTTCTTC
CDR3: CATRDTHNEQFF

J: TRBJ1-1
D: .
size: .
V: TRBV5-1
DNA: TGCGCCAGCAAGGTGGATGGGACCAGGGAAGCTTTCTTT
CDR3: CASKVDGTREAFF

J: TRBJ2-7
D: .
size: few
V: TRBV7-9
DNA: TGTGCCAGCAGCTTAGCCCGTAACTACGAGCAGTACTTC
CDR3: CASSLARNYEQYF

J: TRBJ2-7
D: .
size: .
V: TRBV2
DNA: TGTGCCAGCAAGTATGGGGGAGGACCCACCTACGAGCAGTACTTC
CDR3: CASKYGGGPTYEQYF

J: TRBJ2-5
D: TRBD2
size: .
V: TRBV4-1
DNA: TGCGCCAGCAGCCGGACTAGCGGGGGAGAGGAGACCCAGTACTTC
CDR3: CASSRTSGGEETQYF

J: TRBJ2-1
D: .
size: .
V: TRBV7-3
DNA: TGTGCCAGCAGCTTAGAGAGGGGGGAATGGTATGAGCAGTTCTTC
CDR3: CASSLERGEWYEQFF

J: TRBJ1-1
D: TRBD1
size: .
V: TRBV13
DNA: TGTGCCAGCAGCTTATTCTCAGGGGGCAACGAAGCTTTCTTT
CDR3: CASSLFSGGNEAFF

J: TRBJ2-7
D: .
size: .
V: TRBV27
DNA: TGTGCCAGCCAGAAGGCCTTCGGCGAGCAGTACTTC
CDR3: CASQKAFGEQYF

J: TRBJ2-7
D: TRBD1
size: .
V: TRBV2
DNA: TGTGCCAGCAGTGCCCGGGACAGGGGAACCTACGAGCAGTACTTC
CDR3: CASSARDRGTYEQYF

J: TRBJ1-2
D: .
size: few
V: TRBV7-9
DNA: TGTGCCAGCAGCTTATCGGGGGGCGGCTACTATGGCTACACCTTC
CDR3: CASSLSGGGYYGYTF

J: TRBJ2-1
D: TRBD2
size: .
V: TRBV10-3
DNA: TGTGCCATCAGTGAGTCACAAGCGGGGGCCTACAATGAGCAGTTCTTC
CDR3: CAISESQAGAYNEQFF

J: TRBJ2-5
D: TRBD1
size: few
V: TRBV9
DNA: TGTGCCAGCAGCGGCGACAGGGGTGAGACCCAGTACTTC
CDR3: CASSGDRGETQYF

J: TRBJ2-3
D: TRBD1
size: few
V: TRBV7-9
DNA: TGTGCCAGCAGCTCGTCCCGGGACAGGGTACGCATGTATTTT
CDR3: CASSSSRDRVRMYF